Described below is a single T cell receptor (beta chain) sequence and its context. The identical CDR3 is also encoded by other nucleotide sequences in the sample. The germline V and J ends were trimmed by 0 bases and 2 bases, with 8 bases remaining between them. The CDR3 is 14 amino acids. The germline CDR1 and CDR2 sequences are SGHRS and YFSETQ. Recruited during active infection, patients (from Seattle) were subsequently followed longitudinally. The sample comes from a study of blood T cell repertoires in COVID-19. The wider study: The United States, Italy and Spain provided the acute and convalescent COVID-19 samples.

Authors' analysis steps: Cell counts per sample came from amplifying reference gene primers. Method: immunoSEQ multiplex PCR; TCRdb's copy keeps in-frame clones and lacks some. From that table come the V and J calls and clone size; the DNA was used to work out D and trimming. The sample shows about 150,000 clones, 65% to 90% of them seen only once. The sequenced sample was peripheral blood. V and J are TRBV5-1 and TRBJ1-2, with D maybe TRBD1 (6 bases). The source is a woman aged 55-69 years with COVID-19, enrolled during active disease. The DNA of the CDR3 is TGCGCCAGCAGCTTGGGGGGGCCAAACTATGGCTACACCTTC. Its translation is CASSLGGPNYGYTF.